These 7 T cell receptor beta chains came from one sample sequenced in a study of cytomegalovirus exposure and HLA in healthy donors. The PCR employed 60 Vbeta primers together with 13 Jbeta primers. Sequenced by immunoSEQ multiplex PCR; TCRdb stores in-frame clones only, minus some. The sample lists over 100,000 clones, around 80% seen once, with roughly 1.5% in the top ten. What was sequenced was PBMCs. The origin of the receptors is a female donor in good health and CMV-seronegative.

This clone was detected only once. The chain joins TRBV10-3 to TRBJ1-1; D is possibly TRBD1 (5 bases). V was pared by 2 bases and J by 5 bases, with 24 bases between. The CDR3 has 18 residues. Germline V gene data show CDR1 as ENHRY and CDR2 as SYGVKD. The CDR3 spells CAISEPMVNVRATTEAFF. The DNA of the CDR3 is TGTGCCATCAGTGAGCCGATGGTCAACGTCAGGGCAACGACTGAAGCTTTCTTT.

The rearrangement links TRBV7-2 to TRBJ2-3; 7 positions agree with TRBD2. The ends lost 6 bases at V and 0 bases at J; junction bases unmatched: 6. CDR3 length: 15 residues. CDR1 SGHTA and CDR2 FQGNSA come from the germline V gene. CDR3 in amino acids: CASRSQRGSTDTQYF. CDR3 bases: TGTGCCAGCAGATCTCAGCGGGGCAGCACAGATACGCAGTATTTT.

The chain recombines TRBV27 with TRBJ2-7; 9 nucleotides align to TRBD1. V was pared by 0 bases and J by 6 bases, with 3 bases of the junction left unmatched. Germline CDR1 and CDR2: MNHEY and SMNVEV (reference sequence). CDR3 length equals 14 residues. The CDR3 sequence: CASSLSGQGFEQYF. The CDR3 coding sequence is TGTGCCAGCAGTTTATCTGGACAGGGGTTCGAGCAGTACTTC.

This clone showed up just once. The DNA of the CDR3 is TGTGCCAGCAGCTCCCGACAGGTTGCCGGGGAGCTGTTTTTT. Amino acids: CASSSRQVAGELFF. The V gene is TRBV11-3, the J gene TRBJ2-2, with D maybe TRBD1 (6 bases). V lost 4 bases, J lost 6 bases, and 12 bases lay in between. The CDR3 extends over 14 amino acids. CDR1 is SGHNT and CDR2 is YENEEA in the germline V gene.

The chain is built from TRBV18 and TRBJ1-5; D ambiguous. V lost 6 bases and J 5 bases, leaving 11 bases between the germline ends. This CDR3 spans 13 amino acids. The germline V gene encodes CDR1 KGHSH and CDR2 LQKENI. The CDR3 loop reads CASSPQRDQPQHF. CDR3 sequence (DNA): TGTGCCAGCTCCCCGCAACGGGATCAGCCCCAGCATTTT.

The chain is built from TRBV27 and TRBJ1-5; D might be TRBD1 (5 bases). Germline V gives CDR1 MNHEY, CDR2 SMNVEV (reference sequence). CDR3 length: 13 residues. The V end lost 4 bases, the J end lost 7 bases, and 11 bases lay between the germline ends. The CDR3, as DNA: TGTGCCAGCAGTTGGCAGGGTATCCAGCCCCAGCATTTT. It specifies CASSWQGIQPQHF.

This clone was seen ten or more times. The gene calls are TRBV28 and TRBJ1-5; a possible D gene is TRBD1 (6 bases). Per the germline V gene, CDR1 is MDHEN and CDR2 is SYDVKM. V was shortened by 6 bases and J by 6 bases, with 12 bases between the two germline ends. The CDR3 is 13 residues long. This chain's CDR3 is CASRHRGSQPQHF. CDR3 DNA: TGTGCCAGCAGACATAGGGGGAGTCAGCCCCAGCATTTT.